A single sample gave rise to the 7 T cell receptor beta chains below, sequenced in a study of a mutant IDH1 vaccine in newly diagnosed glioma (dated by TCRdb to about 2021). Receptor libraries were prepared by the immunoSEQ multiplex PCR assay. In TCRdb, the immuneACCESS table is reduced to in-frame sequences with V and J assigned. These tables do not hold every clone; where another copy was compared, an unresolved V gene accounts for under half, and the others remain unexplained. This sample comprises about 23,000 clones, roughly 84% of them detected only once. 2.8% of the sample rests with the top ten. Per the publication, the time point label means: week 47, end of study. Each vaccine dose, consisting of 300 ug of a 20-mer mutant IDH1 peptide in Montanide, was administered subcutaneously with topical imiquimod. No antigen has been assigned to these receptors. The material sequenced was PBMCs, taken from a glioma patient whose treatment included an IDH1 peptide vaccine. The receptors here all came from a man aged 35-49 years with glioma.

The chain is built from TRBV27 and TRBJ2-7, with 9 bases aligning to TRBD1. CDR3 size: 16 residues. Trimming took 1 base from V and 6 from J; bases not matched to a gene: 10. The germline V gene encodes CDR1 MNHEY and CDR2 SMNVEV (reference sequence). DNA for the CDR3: TGTGCCAGCAGTTTATTTTCCGGGACAGGGTTCTCCGAGCAGTACTTC. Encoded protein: CASSLFSGTGFSEQYF.

The CDR3 bases are TGTGCCAGCAAGGCGGAGGGAGGGAATCAGCCCCAGCATTTT. This translates into CASKAEGGNQPQHF. This chain uses TRBV6-5 with TRBJ1-5; D gene uncertain. The CDR3 runs 14 residues. The germline V gene encodes CDR1 MNHEY and CDR2 SVGAGI. The V gene lost 7 bases and the J gene lost 4 bases, with 14 bases spanning the gap.

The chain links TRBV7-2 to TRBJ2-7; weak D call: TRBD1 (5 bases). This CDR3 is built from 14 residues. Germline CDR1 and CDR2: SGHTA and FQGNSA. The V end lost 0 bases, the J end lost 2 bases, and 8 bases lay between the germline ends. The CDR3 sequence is CASSLARTTYEQYF. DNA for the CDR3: TGTGCCAGCAGCTTAGCGCGGACAACCTACGAGCAGTACTTC. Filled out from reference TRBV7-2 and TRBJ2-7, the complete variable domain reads GAGVSQSPSNKVTEKGKDVELRCDPISGHTALYWYRQSLGQGLEFLIYFQGNSAPDKSGLPSDRFSAERTGGSVSTLTIQRTQQEDSAVYLCASSLARTTYEQYFGPGTRLTVT.

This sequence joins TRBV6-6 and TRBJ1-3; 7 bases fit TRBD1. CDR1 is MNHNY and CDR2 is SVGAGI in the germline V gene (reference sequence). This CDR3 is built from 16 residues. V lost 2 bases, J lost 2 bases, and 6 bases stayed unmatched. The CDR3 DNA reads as TGTGCCAGCAGTTACGACAGGGTAAAGGCTGGAAACACCATATATTTT. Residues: CASSYDRVKAGNTIYF.

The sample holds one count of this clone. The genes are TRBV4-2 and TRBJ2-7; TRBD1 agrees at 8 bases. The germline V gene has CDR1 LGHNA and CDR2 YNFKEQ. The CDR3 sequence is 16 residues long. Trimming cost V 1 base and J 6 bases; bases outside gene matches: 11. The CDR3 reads CASSQVGGPTGAEQYF. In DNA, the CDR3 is TGTGCCAGCAGCCAAGTGGGGGGCCCGACAGGGGCCGAGCAGTACTTC.

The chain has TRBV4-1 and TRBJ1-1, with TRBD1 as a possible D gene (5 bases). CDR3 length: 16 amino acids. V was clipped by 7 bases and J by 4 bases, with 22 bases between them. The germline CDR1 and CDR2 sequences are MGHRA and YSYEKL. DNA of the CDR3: TGCGCCAGCACCCTGACACCCGGGGAGGGGATCACTGAAGCTTTCTTT. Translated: CASTLTPGEGITEAFF.

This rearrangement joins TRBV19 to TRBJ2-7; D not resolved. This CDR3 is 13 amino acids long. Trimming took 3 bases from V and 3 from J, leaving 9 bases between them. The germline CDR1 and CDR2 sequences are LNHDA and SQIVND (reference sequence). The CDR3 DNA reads TGTGCCAGTAGTATGGCTAGAAACTACGAGCAGTACTTC. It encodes CASSMARNYEQYF. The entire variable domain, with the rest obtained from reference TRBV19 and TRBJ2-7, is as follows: DGGITQSPKYLFRKEGQNVTLSCEQNLNHDAMYWYRQDPGQGLRLIYYSQIVNDFQKGDIAEGYSVSREKKESFPLTVTSAQKNPTAFYLCASSMARNYEQYFGPGTRLTVT.